This TCR beta chain was documented in a study of CD8+ T cells in alopecia areata (dated 2018 in TCRdb). Some background on the complete study: Treated patients were enrolled in an open-label pilot trial of oral tofacitinib at 5 to 10 mg twice daily for moderate-to-severe alopecia areata. Patients stayed on tofacitinib for 6 to 18 months and then had 6 months of follow-up off drug so that delayed response and recurrence could be assessed. The SALT score, which quantifies the percentage of affected scalp surface area, was used to measure disease severity in treated patients. In both human patients and the C3H/HeJ mouse model, the study applied high-throughput TCRbeta sequencing to look at T cell clonal expansion in alopecia areata. In humans, TCRbeta sequencing was performed on scalp tissue and on sorted CD4+ and CD8+ peripheral blood T cells from healthy controls and from patients with patchy or totalis/universalis alopecia areata. Biopsies were taken from tofacitinib-treated patients at baseline and at 4 and 24 weeks of treatment, and a later scalp biopsy was taken in several of the tofacitinib-treated patients. Scalp clonality was compared among normal scalp (n=4), patchy alopecia areata scalp (n=8), and alopecia totalis/universalis scalp (n=8). RNA was extracted with the PAXgene miRNA kit for fixed scalp, the miRNeasy kit for PBMCs, and the RNeasy kit for mouse skin. TCRbeta CDR3 regions were amplified by immunoSEQ multiplex PCR using 35 Vbeta forward and 13 Jbeta reverse primers. Overall study results and their limits: Resident alphabeta T cells in normal human skin are also sequenced, complicating scalp TCR repertoire analysis, unlike mouse skin dominated by gammadelta T cells. Lesional scalp, especially in alopecia totalis/universalis, showed higher clonality and more expanded CD8+ clones than normal scalp, suggesting antigenic drive. Because the treated cohort was small and included a single nonresponder, larger studies are needed to assess links between baseline CD8+ expansion and response. Scalp clonality and the number of expanded CD8+ clones among the top 100 scalp clones were significantly decreased by tofacitinib. Shared TCR sequences between patients were less evident than in mice, which may be partly attributable to HLA diversity in the patient population. During tofacitinib treatment, many expanded lesional clones stuck around in both scalp and blood, and this persistence may partly explain why relapse happens after treatment is stopped.

Trimming at the junction amounts to 5 bases on V and 0 bases on J, and the germline ends lie 17 bases apart. Based on the germline V gene, the CDR1 and CDR2 sequences are SGHTA and FQGTGA. Measured from the cysteine to the phenylalanine, the CDR3 is 17 residues long. Left in the record is the CDR3 DNA by itself, 51 bases read in frame from the first base. The treatment or condition label, read with the paper, signifies: oral pan-JAK inhibitor, 5-10 mg twice daily. From alopecia areata patients, peripheral blood was collected along with lesional scalp punch biopsies. PBMCs were isolated by density centrifugation and stained for CD3, CD4 and CD8, after which CD4+ and CD8+ T cells were sorted on a FACSAria. This clone was detected only once. Its antigen is currently not known. Per-base qualities were not stored, and no clone one base away is much larger. The library was produced with the immunoSEQ multiplex PCR assay. RNA was extracted from all samples and reverse transcribed into cDNA as template for TCR sequencing. First-strand cDNA was synthesized with SuperScript III using a 2:1 mix of oligo-dT and random hexamers. Amplification bias was assessed with a synthetic immune receptor repertoire, and residual bias was removed computationally. On the authors' methods: Raw reads were preprocessed to remove errors, and CDR3 was defined according to IMGT conventions as the region from the conserved cysteine to phenylalanine. Clonality was computed by normalizing Shannon entropy by log2 of the number of productive unique TCRs and subtracting the result from 1. Whether each scalp clone was CD4 or CD8 was inferred by checking scalp TCRbeta sequences against the CD4 and CD8 repertoires from sorted blood. TCRdb re-hosts the immuneACCESS table, in-frame sequences only. Its copies lack some clones; in the studies checked, an unresolved V gene accounts for under half of them, and the cause for the rest is not known. V, J and clone size derive from that table, while D and trimming were established from the DNA sequence. Across this sample there are 95,000 to 100,000 clones, with 60% seen only once. In total, the top ten clones hold about 16% of the sample.

The sequence is built from TRBV7-3 and TRBJ2-1, with no reliable assignment of the D segment. The sample consisted of CD8+ T cells sorted from blood, taken at approximately week 56, from a patient treated with tofacitinib. The TCR originated in a human donor with alopecia areata. The encoded CDR3 is CASSPFPQPGSYNEQFF. The DNA sequence reads TGTGCCAGCAGCCCCTTCCCCCAACCGGGCTCCTACAATGAGCAGTTCTTC.